The rows below give T cell receptor beta chains drawn from one sample of a study of blood T cell repertoires in COVID-19. The method was immunoSEQ multiplex PCR; TCRdb's version includes in-frame clones alone and lacks a portion of them. Among 200,000 to 250,000 clones listed, approximately 90% were seen once. Source material: PBMCs or T cells enriched from blood (not recorded which). These receptors originate from a man aged 40-55 years who had recovered from COVID-19. CDR3s include the opening cysteine and the closing phenylalanine or tryptophan. Each record gives: V gene, clone size, J gene, D gene, CDR3 DNA, CDR3 protein. D genes are given only for firm matches. Size tells how often a clone was seen (once, few, many) or the class of an expanded clone, and some rows leave it out.

v_gene: TRBV2; abundance: few; j_gene: TRBJ1-4; d_gene: TRBD1; CDR3nt: TGTGCCAGCGGGGATCTCAGGGGGCAGGGTGAAAAACTGTTTTTT; CDR3aa: CASGDLRGQGEKLFF
v_gene: TRBV7-8; abundance: medium-sized; j_gene: TRBJ1-6; d_gene: -; CDR3nt: TGTGCCAGCAAGCTTAGGCAGGGGCCTAATTCACCCCTCCACTTT; CDR3aa: CASKLRQGPNSPLHF
v_gene: TRBV11-2; abundance: -; j_gene: TRBJ2-3; d_gene: -; CDR3nt: TGTGCCAGCAGACCAGGGCAGGGGCGAACAGATACGCAGTATTTT; CDR3aa: CASRPGQGRTDTQYF
v_gene: TRBV10-3; abundance: -; j_gene: TRBJ2-2; d_gene: TRBD2; CDR3nt: TGTGCCATCAGTCCGGGACTAGGGCAGAACACCGGGGAGCTGTTTTTT; CDR3aa: CAISPGLGQNTGELFF
v_gene: TRBV2; abundance: -; j_gene: TRBJ1-1; d_gene: -; CDR3nt: TGTGCCAGCAGTGCATACCTGGGCGAAACTCGCACTGAAGCTTTCTTT; CDR3aa: CASSAYLGETRTEAFF
v_gene: TRBV10-3; abundance: -; j_gene: TRBJ1-2; d_gene: -; CDR3nt: TGTGCCATCAGGGAAACCCTCGGGACATTGGTGGGCTACACCTTC; CDR3aa: CAIRETLGTLVGYTF
v_gene: TRBV6-2/TRBV6-3; abundance: -; j_gene: TRBJ1-4; d_gene: TRBD1; CDR3nt: TGTGCCAGCAGCCCGGGACAGGGTGAAGGTGAAAAACTGTTTTTT; CDR3aa: CASSPGQGEGEKLFF
v_gene: TRBV18; abundance: once; j_gene: TRBJ1-5; d_gene: -; CDR3nt: TGTGCCAGCTCACTGGCCGAATATCAGCCCCAGCATTTT; CDR3aa: CASSLAEYQPQHF
v_gene: TRBV7-2; abundance: -; j_gene: TRBJ2-3; d_gene: -; CDR3nt: TGTGCCAGCAGCTTACGGCTAGCCACAGATACGCAGTATTTT; CDR3aa: CASSLRLATDTQYF
v_gene: TRBV5-1; abundance: -; j_gene: TRBJ1-2; d_gene: -; CDR3nt: TGCGCCAGCAGCCCAACACAGGTGATCTATGGCTACACCTTC; CDR3aa: CASSPTQVIYGYTF
v_gene: TRBV12-3/TRBV12-4; abundance: few; j_gene: TRBJ2-7; d_gene: -; CDR3nt: TGTGCCCCAAAGCGGTCCTACGAGCAGTACTTC; CDR3aa: CAPKRSYEQYF
v_gene: TRBV3-1/TRBV3-2; abundance: -; j_gene: TRBJ1-2; d_gene: TRBD1; CDR3nt: TGTGCCAGCACCTCCGCACAGGGGGACTATGGCTACACCTTC; CDR3aa: CASTSAQGDYGYTF
v_gene: TRBV13; abundance: -; j_gene: TRBJ1-1; d_gene: TRBD1; CDR3nt: TGTGCCAGCAGCTGGGACAGGGAAACTGAAGCTTTCTTT; CDR3aa: CASSWDRETEAFF
v_gene: TRBV2; abundance: -; j_gene: TRBJ2-5; d_gene: -; CDR3nt: TGTGCCAGCAGTGTTGTGGGGGGTCTAGAGACCCAGTACTTC; CDR3aa: CASSVVGGLETQYF
v_gene: TRBV24-1; abundance: -; j_gene: TRBJ2-1; d_gene: -; CDR3nt: TGTGCCACCAGTGATTCCCTACAGGGTTGGGATGAGCAGTTCTTC; CDR3aa: CATSDSLQGWDEQFF
v_gene: TRBV5-1; abundance: once; j_gene: TRBJ2-1; d_gene: -; CDR3nt: TGCGCCAGCAGATTAGCGGTTAGCTCCTACAATGAGCAGTTCTTC; CDR3aa: CASRLAVSSYNEQFF
v_gene: TRBV11-2; abundance: -; j_gene: TRBJ2-2; d_gene: -; CDR3nt: TGTGCCAGCAGCTGGACTACAGGGGCCACCGGGGAGCTGTTTTTT; CDR3aa: CASSWTTGATGELFF
v_gene: TRBV30; abundance: -; j_gene: TRBJ1-1; d_gene: -; CDR3nt: TGTGCCTGGCACCGCGACAGGTCAAGTCGTGAAGCTTTCTTT; CDR3aa: CAWHRDRSSREAFF
v_gene: TRBV7-2; abundance: -; j_gene: TRBJ2-1; d_gene: TRBD2; CDR3nt: TGTGCCAGCAGGGGGCTTGCGACTAGCGGGGGGAAATATGAGCAGTTCTTC; CDR3aa: CASRGLATSGGKYEQFF
v_gene: TRBV25-1; abundance: -; j_gene: TRBJ1-6; d_gene: -; CDR3nt: TGTGCCAGCGCGAAGGGGCAGCTTAATTCACCCCTCCACTTT; CDR3aa: CASAKGQLNSPLHF
v_gene: TRBV14; abundance: once; j_gene: TRBJ2-3; d_gene: -; CDR3nt: TGTGCCAGCAGCCAAGAAGGAGTCGGTTTTACGCAGTATTTT; CDR3aa: CASSQEGVGFTQYF
v_gene: TRBV5-1; abundance: -; j_gene: TRBJ2-2; d_gene: -; CDR3nt: TGCGCCAGCAAGTATGGAGGGGACACCGGGGAGCTGTTTTTT; CDR3aa: CASKYGGDTGELFF
v_gene: TRBV5-1; abundance: -; j_gene: TRBJ1-5; d_gene: -; CDR3nt: TGCGCCAGCAGCGGGGGGAGCAATCAGCCCCAGCATTTT; CDR3aa: CASSGGSNQPQHF
v_gene: TRBV4-2; abundance: -; j_gene: TRBJ2-6; d_gene: -; CDR3nt: TGTGCCAGCAGCTCCCCCCCGGGGGCCAACGTCCTGACTTTC; CDR3aa: CASSSPPGANVLTF
v_gene: TRBV10-3; abundance: -; j_gene: TRBJ2-1; d_gene: TRBD2; CDR3nt: TGTGCCATCAGGGGGACTAGCAGGAGCTCCTACAATGAGCAGTTCTTC; CDR3aa: CAIRGTSRSSYNEQFF
v_gene: TRBV15; abundance: -; j_gene: TRBJ1-4; d_gene: TRBD1; CDR3nt: TGTGCCACCAGCAGAGATGTCAGGGGGGACGAAAAACTGTTTTTT; CDR3aa: CATSRDVRGDEKLFF
v_gene: TRBV20-1; abundance: -; j_gene: TRBJ1-2; d_gene: -; CDR3nt: TGCAGTGCTTATCTTCTTTATGGCTACACCTTC; CDR3aa: CSAYLLYGYTF
v_gene: TRBV30; abundance: -; j_gene: TRBJ1-4; d_gene: TRBD1; CDR3nt: TGTGCCGGGACAGAACAATACGAAAAACTGTTTTTT; CDR3aa: CAGTEQYEKLFF
v_gene: TRBV7-9; abundance: once; j_gene: TRBJ2-2; d_gene: TRBD1; CDR3nt: TGTGCCAGCCAAATACCGGGACAGGGAAAAGGGGAGCTGTTTTTT; CDR3aa: CASQIPGQGKGELFF
v_gene: TRBV6-1; abundance: -; j_gene: TRBJ1-3; d_gene: TRBD1; CDR3nt: TGTGCCAGCAGTGGGGGGACAGGGCGGACTGGAAACACCATATATTTT; CDR3aa: CASSGGTGRTGNTIYF
v_gene: TRBV6-5; abundance: -; j_gene: TRBJ1-1; d_gene: -; CDR3nt: TGTGCTGTCTCTGAAGAGCCTTTGAACACTGAAGCTTTCTTT; CDR3aa: CAVSEEPLNTEAFF
v_gene: TRBV19; abundance: -; j_gene: TRBJ2-4; d_gene: TRBD2; CDR3nt: TGTGCCAGTAGTATAGTTCAGACTAGCGGGATGGCTGCCAAAAACATTCAGTACTTC; CDR3aa: CASSIVQTSGMAAKNIQYF
v_gene: TRBV7-6; abundance: -; j_gene: TRBJ2-3; d_gene: TRBD2; CDR3nt: TGTGCCAGCAGCACTGGACTAGCGGGGGGGCTTACAGATACGCAGTATTTT; CDR3aa: CASSTGLAGGLTDTQYF
v_gene: TRBV6-5; abundance: -; j_gene: TRBJ2-7; d_gene: -; CDR3nt: TGTGCCAGCAGTTACTCGAGGAGTGGGGGCGGCTACGAGCAGTACTTC; CDR3aa: CASSYSRSGGGYEQYF
v_gene: TRBV2; abundance: -; j_gene: TRBJ1-5; d_gene: TRBD1; CDR3nt: TGTGCCAGCAGTCAGGGGGCAGGTAGCAATCAGCCCCAGCATTTT; CDR3aa: CASSQGAGSNQPQHF
v_gene: TRBV6-6; abundance: -; j_gene: TRBJ1-1; d_gene: -; CDR3nt: TGTGCCAGCAAAAATTCTGGACAAAACACTGAAGCTTTCTTT; CDR3aa: CASKNSGQNTEAFF
v_gene: TRBV27; abundance: -; j_gene: TRBJ1-2; d_gene: TRBD1; CDR3nt: TGTGCCAGCAGTTCGGGGACAGGGGGTTTTGGCTACACCTTC; CDR3aa: CASSSGTGGFGYTF
v_gene: TRBV21-1; abundance: -; j_gene: TRBJ2-3; d_gene: -; CDR3nt: TGTGCCAGCAGCAAAGGCCTAGCTATATTAGATACGCAGTATTTT; CDR3aa: CASSKGLAILDTQYF
v_gene: TRBV27; abundance: -; j_gene: TRBJ1-1; d_gene: -; CDR3nt: TGTGCCAGCAGCACAGGGAAAGGAGGCACTGAAGCTTTCTTT; CDR3aa: CASSTGKGGTEAFF
v_gene: TRBV18; abundance: -; j_gene: TRBJ2-5; d_gene: TRBD2; CDR3nt: TGTGCCAGCTCCCCCGGGACTAGCGGACAAGAGACCCAGTACTTC; CDR3aa: CASSPGTSGQETQYF
v_gene: TRBV9; abundance: -; j_gene: TRBJ2-7; d_gene: TRBD2; CDR3nt: TGTGCCAGCAGTCCATTTCGGGGGGGCCAGTACTACGAGCAGTACTTC; CDR3aa: CASSPFRGGQYYEQYF
v_gene: TRBV5-1; abundance: -; j_gene: TRBJ1-1; d_gene: -; CDR3nt: TGCGCCAGCAGCCTAGGGACAATGAACACTGAAGCTTTCTTT; CDR3aa: CASSLGTMNTEAFF
v_gene: TRBV14; abundance: -; j_gene: TRBJ1-1; d_gene: -; CDR3nt: TGTGCCAGCAGCCTTGGTAGCACTGAAGCTTTCTTT; CDR3aa: CASSLGSTEAFF
v_gene: TRBV14; abundance: -; j_gene: TRBJ1-2; d_gene: -; CDR3nt: TGTGCCAGCAGCCTCTCGGGAGACGGCTACACCTTC; CDR3aa: CASSLSGDGYTF
v_gene: TRBV5-6; abundance: -; j_gene: TRBJ1-2; d_gene: -; CDR3nt: TGTGCCAGCAGCCCTATGGTGGAGACTTATGGCTACACCTTC; CDR3aa: CASSPMVETYGYTF
v_gene: TRBV11-3; abundance: -; j_gene: TRBJ2-2; d_gene: -; CDR3nt: TGTGCCAGCACGGGCACCGGGGAGCTGTTTTTT; CDR3aa: CASTGTGELFF
v_gene: TRBV19; abundance: once; j_gene: TRBJ2-7; d_gene: TRBD2; CDR3nt: TGTGCCAGTAGTTCACTAGCGGGAGGTTCCTTTGAGCAGTACTTC; CDR3aa: CASSSLAGGSFEQYF